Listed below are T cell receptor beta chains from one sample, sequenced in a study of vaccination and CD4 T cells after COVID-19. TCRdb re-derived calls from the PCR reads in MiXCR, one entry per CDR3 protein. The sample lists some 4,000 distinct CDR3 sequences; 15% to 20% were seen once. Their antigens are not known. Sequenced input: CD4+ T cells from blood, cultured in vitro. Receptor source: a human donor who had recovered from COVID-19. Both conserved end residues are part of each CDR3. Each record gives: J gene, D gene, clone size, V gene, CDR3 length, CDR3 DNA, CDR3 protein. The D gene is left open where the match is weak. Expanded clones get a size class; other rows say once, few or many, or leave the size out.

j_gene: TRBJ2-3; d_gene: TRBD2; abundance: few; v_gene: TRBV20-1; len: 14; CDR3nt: TGCAGTGCTTTGACTAGCGGACTTGCAGATACGCAGTATTTT; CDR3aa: CSALTSGLADTQYF
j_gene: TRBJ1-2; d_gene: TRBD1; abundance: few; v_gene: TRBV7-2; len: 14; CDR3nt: TGTGCCAGCAGCCCGGGACAGGGGGACTATGGCTACACCTTC; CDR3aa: CASSPGQGDYGYTF
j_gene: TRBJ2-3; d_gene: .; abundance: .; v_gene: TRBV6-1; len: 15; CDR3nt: TGTGCCAGCCAGATCAGTGGTACTAGCACAGATACGCAGTATTTT; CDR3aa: CASQISGTSTDTQYF
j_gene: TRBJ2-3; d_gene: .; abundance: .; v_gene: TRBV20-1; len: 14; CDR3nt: TGCAGTGCCCGGCAGGGAGGATGGACAGATACGCAGTATTTT; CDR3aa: CSARQGGWTDTQYF
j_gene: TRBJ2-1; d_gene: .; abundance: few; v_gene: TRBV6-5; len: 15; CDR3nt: TGTGCCAGCAGTTCACTCCCCGGGACATACAATGAGCAGTTCTTC; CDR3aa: CASSSLPGTYNEQFF
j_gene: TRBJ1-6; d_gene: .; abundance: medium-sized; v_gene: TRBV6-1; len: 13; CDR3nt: TGTGCCAGCAGGCCTCAGGTAATCTGGCCCCTCCACTTT; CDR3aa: CASRPQVIWPLHF
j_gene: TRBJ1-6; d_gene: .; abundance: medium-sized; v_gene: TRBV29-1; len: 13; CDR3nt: TGCAGCGTTGGAGGCAGTAATAATTCACCCCTCCACTTT; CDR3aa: CSVGGSNNSPLHF
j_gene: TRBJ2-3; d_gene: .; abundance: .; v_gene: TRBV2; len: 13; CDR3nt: TGTGCCTGCCAGGGGAGAAGCACAGATACGCAGTATTTT; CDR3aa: CACQGRSTDTQYF
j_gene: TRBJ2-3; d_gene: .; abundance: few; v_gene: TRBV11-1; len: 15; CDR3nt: TGTGCCAGCAGCTCGAGGCAGGCGAGCACAGATACGCAGTATTTT; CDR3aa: CASSSRQASTDTQYF
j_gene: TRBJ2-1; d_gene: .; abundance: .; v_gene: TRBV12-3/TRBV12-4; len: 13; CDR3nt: TGTGCCAGCGGCAAGCTACTGAATTCGGAGCAGTTCTTC; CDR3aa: CASGKLLNSEQFF
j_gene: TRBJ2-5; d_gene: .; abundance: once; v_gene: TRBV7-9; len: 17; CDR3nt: TGTGCCAGCCTTCCCGGTTTAGGCTTCGGACTCCAAGAGACCCAGTACTTC; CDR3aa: CASLPGLGFGLQETQYF
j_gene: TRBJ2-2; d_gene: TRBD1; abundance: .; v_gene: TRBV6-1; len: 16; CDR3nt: TGTGCCAGCACGTCCGGGGCAGGGGGCAACACCGGGGAGCTGTTTTTT; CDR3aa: CASTSGAGGNTGELFF
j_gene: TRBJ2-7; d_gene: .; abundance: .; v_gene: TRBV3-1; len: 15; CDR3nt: TGTGCCAGCAGCTTCCATGAGCGGAGCTCCTACGAGCAGTACTTC; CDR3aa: CASSFHERSSYEQYF
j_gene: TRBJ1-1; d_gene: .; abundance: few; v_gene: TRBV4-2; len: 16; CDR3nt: TGTGCCAGCAGCCAGATCACTAAAGGACGGAGCCTCAGAGCTTTCTTT; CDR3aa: CASSQITKGRSLRAFF
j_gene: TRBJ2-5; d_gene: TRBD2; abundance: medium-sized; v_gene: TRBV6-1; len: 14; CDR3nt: TGTGCCAGTCGTGGTCGGGGGGGCGAAGAGACCCAGTACTTC; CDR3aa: CASRGRGGEETQYF
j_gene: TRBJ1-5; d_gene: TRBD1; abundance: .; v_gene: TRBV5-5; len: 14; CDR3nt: TGTGCCAGCAGGGCATGGGACAGCGGCCAGCCCCAGCATTTT; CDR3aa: CASRAWDSGQPQHF
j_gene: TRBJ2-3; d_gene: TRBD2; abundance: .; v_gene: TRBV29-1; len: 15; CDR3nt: TGCAGCGTTGAGGGACTAGCGGGGGACACAGATACGCAGTATTTT; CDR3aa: CSVEGLAGDTDTQYF
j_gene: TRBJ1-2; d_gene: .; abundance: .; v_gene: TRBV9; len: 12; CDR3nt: TGTGCCAGCCCGACAGTAACGGGTGGCTACACCTTC; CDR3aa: CASPTVTGGYTF
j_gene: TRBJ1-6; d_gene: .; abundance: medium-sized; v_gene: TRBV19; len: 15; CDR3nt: TGTGCCAGTAGGGGACGGCGCTCCTATAATTCACCCCTCCACTTT; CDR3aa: CASRGRRSYNSPLHF
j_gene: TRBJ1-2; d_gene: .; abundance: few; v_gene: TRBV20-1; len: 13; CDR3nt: TGCAGTGCCCACCCCGGGCCTTTCTATGGCTACACCTTC; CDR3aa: CSAHPGPFYGYTF
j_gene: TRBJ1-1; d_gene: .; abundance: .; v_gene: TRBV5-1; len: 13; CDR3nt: TGCGCCAGCAGCTTCGGGGCTAACACTGAAGCTTTCTTT; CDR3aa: CASSFGANTEAFF
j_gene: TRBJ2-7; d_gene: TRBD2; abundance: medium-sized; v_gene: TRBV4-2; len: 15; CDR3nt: TGTGCCAGCAGCCGGTCTAGCGGGGGGGACTACGAGCAGTACTTC; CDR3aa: CASSRSSGGDYEQYF
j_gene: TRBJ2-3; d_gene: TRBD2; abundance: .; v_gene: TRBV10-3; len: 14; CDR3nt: TGTGCCATCAGCGGGACTAGCGGGGGGGATACGCAGTATTTT; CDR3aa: CAISGTSGGDTQYF
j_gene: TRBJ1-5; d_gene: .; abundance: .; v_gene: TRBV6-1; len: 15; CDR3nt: TGTGCCAGCAGTGAAGGGGCTCGCGGCAATCAGCCCCAGCATTTT; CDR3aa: CASSEGARGNQPQHF
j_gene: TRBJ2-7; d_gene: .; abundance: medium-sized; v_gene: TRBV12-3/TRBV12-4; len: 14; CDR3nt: TGTGCCAGCAGTTTGAAGGCCGGGGACTACGAGCAGTACTTC; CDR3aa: CASSLKAGDYEQYF
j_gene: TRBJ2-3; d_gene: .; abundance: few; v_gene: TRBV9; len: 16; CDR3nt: TGTGCCAGCAGCACCCAGTGGGGGACATTCACAGATACGCAGTATTTT; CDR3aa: CASSTQWGTFTDTQYF
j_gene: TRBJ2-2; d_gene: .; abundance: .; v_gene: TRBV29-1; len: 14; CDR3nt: TGCAGCGTTGCGCCCCGACTTAACGGTGGGGAGCTGTTTTTT; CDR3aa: CSVAPRLNGGELFF
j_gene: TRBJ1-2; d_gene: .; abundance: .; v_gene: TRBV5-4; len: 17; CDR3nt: TGTGCCAGCAGCTTGGGGGCCTCACCGGGGCTTGTCTATGGCTACACCTTC; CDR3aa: CASSLGASPGLVYGYTF
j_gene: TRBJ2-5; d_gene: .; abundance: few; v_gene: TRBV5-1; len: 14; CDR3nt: TGCGCCAGCAGCTTGTCGGACTACCAAGAGACCCAGTACTTC; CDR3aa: CASSLSDYQETQYF
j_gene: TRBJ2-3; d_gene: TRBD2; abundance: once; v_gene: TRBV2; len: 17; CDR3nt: TGTGCCAGCAGTGCCGGGACTAGCGGGGGATACACAGATACGCAGTATTTT; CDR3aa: CASSAGTSGGYTDTQYF
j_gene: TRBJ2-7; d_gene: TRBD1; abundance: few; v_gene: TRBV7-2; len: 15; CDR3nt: TGTGCCAGCAGCCGTCCGGGACAGGGTGCCCACGAGCAGTACTTC; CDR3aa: CASSRPGQGAHEQYF
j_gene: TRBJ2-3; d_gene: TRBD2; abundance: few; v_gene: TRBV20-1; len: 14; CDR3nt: TGCAGTGCTCTCAGCGGGGGAATCACAGATACGCAGTATTTT; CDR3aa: CSALSGGITDTQYF
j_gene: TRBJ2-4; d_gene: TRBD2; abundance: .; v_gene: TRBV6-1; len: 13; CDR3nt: TGTGCCAGCAGGGGGACTAGGGGGGACATTCAGTACTTC; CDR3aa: CASRGTRGDIQYF
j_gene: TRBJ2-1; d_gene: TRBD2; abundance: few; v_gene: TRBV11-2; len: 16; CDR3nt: TGTGCCAGCAGCTGGGATAGCGGGGGGGCTATCTATGAGCAGTTCTTC; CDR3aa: CASSWDSGGAIYEQFF
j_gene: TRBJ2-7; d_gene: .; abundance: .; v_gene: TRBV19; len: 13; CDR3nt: TGTGCCAGTAGTTCCGAAAGGGGGTACGAGCAGTACTTC; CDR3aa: CASSSERGYEQYF
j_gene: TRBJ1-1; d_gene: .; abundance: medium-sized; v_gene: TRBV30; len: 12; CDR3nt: TGTGCCTGGAGTGTAGGGAACACTGAAGCTTTCTTT; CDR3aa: CAWSVGNTEAFF
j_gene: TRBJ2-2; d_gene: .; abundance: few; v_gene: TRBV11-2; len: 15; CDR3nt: TGTGCCAGCAGCTTGGGAGTCCGTGGCACCGGGGAGCTGTTTTTT; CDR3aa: CASSLGVRGTGELFF
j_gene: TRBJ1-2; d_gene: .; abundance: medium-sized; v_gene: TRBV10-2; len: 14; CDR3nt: TGCGCCAGCAGCTCCCCCCCGGGAGAGCACGGCTACACCTTC; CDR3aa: CASSSPPGEHGYTF
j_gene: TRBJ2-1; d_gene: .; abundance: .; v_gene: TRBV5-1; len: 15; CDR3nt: TGCGCCAGCAGCTTGCGGCGGAACAGGGTTAATGAGCAGTTCTTC; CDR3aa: CASSLRRNRVNEQFF
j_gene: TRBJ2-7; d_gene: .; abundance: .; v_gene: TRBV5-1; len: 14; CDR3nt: TGCGCCAGCAGCCCCGGGGCCGGGACGTCCGAGCAGTACTTC; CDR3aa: CASSPGAGTSEQYF
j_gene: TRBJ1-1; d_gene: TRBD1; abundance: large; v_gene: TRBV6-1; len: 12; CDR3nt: TGTGCCAGCAGACGGGGGACAGCTGAAGCTTTCTTT; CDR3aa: CASRRGTAEAFF